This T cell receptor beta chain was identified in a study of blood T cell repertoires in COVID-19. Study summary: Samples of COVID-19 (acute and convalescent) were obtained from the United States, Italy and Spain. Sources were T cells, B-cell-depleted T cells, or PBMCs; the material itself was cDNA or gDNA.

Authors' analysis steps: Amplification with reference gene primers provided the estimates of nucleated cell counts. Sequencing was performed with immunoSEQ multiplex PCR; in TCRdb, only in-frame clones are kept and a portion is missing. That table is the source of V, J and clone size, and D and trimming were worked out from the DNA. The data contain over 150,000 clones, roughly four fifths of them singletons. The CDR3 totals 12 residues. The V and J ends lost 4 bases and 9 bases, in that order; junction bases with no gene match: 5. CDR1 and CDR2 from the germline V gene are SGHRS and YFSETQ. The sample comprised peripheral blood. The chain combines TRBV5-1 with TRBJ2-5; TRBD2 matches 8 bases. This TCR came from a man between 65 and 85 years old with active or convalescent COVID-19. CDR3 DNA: TGCGCCAGCAGCCCCCCGGGGGGGGCCCAGTACTTC. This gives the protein CASSPPGGAQYF.